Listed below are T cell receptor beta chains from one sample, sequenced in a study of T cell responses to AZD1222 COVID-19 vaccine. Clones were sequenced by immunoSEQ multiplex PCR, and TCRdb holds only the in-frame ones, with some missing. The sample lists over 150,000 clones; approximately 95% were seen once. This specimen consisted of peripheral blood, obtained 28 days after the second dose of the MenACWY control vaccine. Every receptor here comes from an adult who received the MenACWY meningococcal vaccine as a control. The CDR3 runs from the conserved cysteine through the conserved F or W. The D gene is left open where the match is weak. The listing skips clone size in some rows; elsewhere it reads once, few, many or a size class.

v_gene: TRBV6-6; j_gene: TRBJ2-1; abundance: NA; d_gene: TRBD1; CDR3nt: TGTGCCAGCAGTTACTCTCAGGGGGCGGGGAATGAGCAGTTCTTC; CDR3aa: CASSYSQGAGNEQFF
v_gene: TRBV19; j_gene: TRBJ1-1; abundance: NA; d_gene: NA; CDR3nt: TGTGCCAGTAGTCCCCCGAAGACCTTTTGGACTGAAGCTTTCTTT; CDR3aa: CASSPPKTFWTEAFF
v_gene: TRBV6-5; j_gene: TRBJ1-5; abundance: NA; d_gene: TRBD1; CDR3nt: TGTGCCAGCAGCCCCGGGACAGGGGGAACTCAGCCCCAGCATTTT; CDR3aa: CASSPGTGGTQPQHF
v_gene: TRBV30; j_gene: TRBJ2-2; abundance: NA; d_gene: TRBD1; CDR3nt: TGTGCCTGGAGTGGAGGACAGGGATTTACCGGGGAGCTGTTTTTT; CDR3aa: CAWSGGQGFTGELFF
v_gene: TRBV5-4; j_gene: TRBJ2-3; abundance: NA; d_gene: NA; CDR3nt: TGTGCCAGCAAGCTCACGGCGGGGAGCACAGATACGCAGTATTTT; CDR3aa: CASKLTAGSTDTQYF
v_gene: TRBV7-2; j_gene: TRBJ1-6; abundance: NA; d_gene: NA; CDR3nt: TGTGCCAGCAGCTTAGCTCGGGGTGTGCATTCACCCCTCCACTTT; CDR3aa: CASSLARGVHSPLHF
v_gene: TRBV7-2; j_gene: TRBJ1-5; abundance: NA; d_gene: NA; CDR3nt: TGTGCCAGCAGCTTAACCAATCAGCCCCAGCATTTT; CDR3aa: CASSLTNQPQHF
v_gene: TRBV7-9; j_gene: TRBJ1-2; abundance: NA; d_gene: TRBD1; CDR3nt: TGTGCCAGCAGCCGATTTGGGGACAGGGCGTTAGAGAACTATGGCTACACCTTC; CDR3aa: CASSRFGDRALENYGYTF
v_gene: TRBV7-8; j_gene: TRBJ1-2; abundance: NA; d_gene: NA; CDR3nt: TGTGCCAGCAGCTTGTTATCCAGCTATGGCTACACCTTC; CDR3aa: CASSLLSSYGYTF
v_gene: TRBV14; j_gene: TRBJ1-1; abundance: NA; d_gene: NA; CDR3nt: TGTGCCAGCAGCCAAGGGGGTATTGAAGCTTTCTTT; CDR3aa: CASSQGGIEAFF
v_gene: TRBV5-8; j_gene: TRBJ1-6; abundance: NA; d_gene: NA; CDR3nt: TGTGCCAGCAGCTTCACAGGTAACCTGGCGAGTTCACCCCTCCACTTT; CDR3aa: CASSFTGNLASSPLHF
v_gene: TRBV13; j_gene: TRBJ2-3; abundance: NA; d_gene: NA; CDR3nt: TGTGCCAGCAGCCCGTCGGAGGGGATCACAGATACGCAGTATTTT; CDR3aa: CASSPSEGITDTQYF
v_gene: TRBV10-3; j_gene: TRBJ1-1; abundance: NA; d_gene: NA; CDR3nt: TGTGCCATCGAAAACAGGGTCAGGGGGAACACTGAAGCTTTCTTT; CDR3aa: CAIENRVRGNTEAFF
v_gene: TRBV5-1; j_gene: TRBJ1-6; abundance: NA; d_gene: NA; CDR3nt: TGCGCCAGCAGCTTACTGCCCGACGGCGCACCCCTCCACTTT; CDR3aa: CASSLLPDGAPLHF
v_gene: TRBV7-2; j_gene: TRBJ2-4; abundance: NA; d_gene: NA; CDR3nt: TGTGCCAGCAGCTTAGACAGGGACATTCAGTACTTC; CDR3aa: CASSLDRDIQYF
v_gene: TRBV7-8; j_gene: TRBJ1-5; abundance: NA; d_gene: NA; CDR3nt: TGTGCCAGCAGCCCCGGGGGGTGGGGGGGCAATCAGCCCCAGCATTTT; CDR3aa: CASSPGGWGGNQPQHF
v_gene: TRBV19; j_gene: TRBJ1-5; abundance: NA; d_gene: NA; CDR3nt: TGTGCCAGTAGTATCGGAAACAGGGTGGGCAATCAGCCCCAGCATTTT; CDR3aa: CASSIGNRVGNQPQHF
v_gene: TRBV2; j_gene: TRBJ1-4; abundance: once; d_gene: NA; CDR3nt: TGTGCCAGCGGGTCCGTTAGGCCTGTAGCGTTTTTT; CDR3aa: CASGSVRPVAFF
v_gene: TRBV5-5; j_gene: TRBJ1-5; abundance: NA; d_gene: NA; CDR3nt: TGTGCCAGCAGCTTAGGTTGGAGCAATCAGCCCCAGCATTTT; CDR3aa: CASSLGWSNQPQHF
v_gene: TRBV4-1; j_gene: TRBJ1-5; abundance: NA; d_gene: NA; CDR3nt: TGCGCCAGCAGCCAAGATCTTGACAGAGCTCGTAATCAGCCCCAGCATTTT; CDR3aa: CASSQDLDRARNQPQHF
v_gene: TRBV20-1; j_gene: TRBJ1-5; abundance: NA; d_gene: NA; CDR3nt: TGCAGTGCTAGTATGACGAGCAATCAGCCCCAGCATTTT; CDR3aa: CSASMTSNQPQHF
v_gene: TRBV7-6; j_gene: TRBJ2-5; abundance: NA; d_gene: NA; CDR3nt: TGTGCCAGCAGCTTTGGACCCCAAGAGACCCAGTACTTC; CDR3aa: CASSFGPQETQYF
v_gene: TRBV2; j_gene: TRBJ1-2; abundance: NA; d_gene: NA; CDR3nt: TGTGCCAGCAGCAAAATTCTGGGGCCCAACGGCTACACCTTC; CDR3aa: CASSKILGPNGYTF
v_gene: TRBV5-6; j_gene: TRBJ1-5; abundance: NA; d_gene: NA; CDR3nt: TGTGCCAGCAGCGGGCCAGGGTATTCAAAAGGCCAGCCCCAGCATTTT; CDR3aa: CASSGPGYSKGQPQHF
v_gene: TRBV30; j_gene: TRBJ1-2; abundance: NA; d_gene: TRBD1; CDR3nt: TGTGCCTCTACGACAGGGTCCTATGGCTACACCTTC; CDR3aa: CASTTGSYGYTF
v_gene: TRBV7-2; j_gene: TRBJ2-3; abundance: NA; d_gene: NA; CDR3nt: TGTGCCAGCAGCCCAGCGGAGGCCACAGATACGCAGTATTTT; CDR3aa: CASSPAEATDTQYF